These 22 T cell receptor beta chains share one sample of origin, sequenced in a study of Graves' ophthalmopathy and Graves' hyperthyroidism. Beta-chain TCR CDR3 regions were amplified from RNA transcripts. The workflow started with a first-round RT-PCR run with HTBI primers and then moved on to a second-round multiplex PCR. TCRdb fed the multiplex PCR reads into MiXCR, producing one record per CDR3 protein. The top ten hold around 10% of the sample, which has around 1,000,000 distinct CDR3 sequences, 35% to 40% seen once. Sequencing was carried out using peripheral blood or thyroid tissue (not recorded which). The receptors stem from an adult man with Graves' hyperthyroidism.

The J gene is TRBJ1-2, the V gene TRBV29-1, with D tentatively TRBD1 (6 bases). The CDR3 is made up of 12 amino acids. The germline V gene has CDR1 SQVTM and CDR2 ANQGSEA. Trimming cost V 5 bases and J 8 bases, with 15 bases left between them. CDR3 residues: CSVQRGDFGYTF. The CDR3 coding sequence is TGCAGCGTTCAAAGGGGGGACTTCGGCTACACCTTC.

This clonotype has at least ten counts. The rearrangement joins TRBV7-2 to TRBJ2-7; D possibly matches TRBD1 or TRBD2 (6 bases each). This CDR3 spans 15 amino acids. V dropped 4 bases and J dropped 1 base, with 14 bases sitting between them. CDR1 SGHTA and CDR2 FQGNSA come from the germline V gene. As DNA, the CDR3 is TGTGCCAGCAGCTCGCGACTAGGGGGATCCTACGAGCAGTACTTC. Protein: CASSSRLGGSYEQYF.

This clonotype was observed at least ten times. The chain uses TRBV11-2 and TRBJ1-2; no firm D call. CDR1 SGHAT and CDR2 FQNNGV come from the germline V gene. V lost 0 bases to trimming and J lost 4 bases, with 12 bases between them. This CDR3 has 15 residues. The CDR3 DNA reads TGTGCCAGCAGCTTAGATTCCATGTTTGGCTATGGCTACACCTTC. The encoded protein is CASSLDSMFGYGYTF.

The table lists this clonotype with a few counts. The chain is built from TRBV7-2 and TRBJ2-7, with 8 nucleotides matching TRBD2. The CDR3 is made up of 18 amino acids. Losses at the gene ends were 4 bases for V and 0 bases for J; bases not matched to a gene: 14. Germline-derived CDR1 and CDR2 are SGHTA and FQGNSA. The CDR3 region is CASSSPGGRPVSSYEQYF. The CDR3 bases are TGTGCCAGCAGCTCGCCGGGCGGGAGGCCTGTCAGCTCCTACGAGCAGTACTTC.

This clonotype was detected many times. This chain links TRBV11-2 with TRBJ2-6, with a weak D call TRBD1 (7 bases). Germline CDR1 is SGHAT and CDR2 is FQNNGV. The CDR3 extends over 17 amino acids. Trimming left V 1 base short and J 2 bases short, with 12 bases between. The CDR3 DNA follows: TGTGCCAGCAGCTTAGTCGGAGGGGGCACTGGGGCCAACGTCCTGACTTTC. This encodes CASSLVGGGTGANVLTF.

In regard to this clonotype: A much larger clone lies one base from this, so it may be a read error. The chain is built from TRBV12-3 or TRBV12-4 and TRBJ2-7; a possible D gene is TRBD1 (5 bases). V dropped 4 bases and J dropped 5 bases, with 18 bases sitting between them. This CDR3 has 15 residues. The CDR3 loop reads CASSYPATRGNEQYF. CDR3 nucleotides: TGTGCCAGCAGTTACCCCGCGACAAGGGGCAACGAGCAGTACTTC.

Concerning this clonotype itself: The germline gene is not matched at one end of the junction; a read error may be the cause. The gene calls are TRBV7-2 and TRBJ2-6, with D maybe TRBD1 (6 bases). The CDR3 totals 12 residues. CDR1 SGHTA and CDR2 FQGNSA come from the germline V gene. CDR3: CASTLRRDTEAF. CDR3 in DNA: TGTGCCAGCACCCTGAGACGGGACACTGAAGCTTTC.

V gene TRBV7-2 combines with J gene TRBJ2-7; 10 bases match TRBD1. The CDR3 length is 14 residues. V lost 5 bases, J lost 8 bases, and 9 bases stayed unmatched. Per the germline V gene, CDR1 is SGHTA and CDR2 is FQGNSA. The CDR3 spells CASSLRQGAVQQYF. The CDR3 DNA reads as TGTGCCAGCAGCCTGCGACAGGGGGCGGTGCAGCAGTACTTC. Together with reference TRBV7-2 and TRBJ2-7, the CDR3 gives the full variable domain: GAGVSQSPSNKVTEKGKDVELRCDPISGHTALYWYRQSLGQGLEFLIYFQGNSAPDKSGLPSDRFSAERTGGSVSTLTIQRTQQEDSAVYLCASSLRQGAVQQYFGPGTRLTVT.

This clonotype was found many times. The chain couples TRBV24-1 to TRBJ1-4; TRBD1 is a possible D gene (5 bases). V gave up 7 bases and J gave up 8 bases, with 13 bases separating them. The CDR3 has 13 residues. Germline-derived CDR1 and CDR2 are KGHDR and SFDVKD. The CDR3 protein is CATSRDGGEKLFF. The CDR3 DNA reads TGTGCCACCAGCCGGGACGGGGGAGAAAAACTGTTTTTT.

The CDR3 nucleotides are TGTGCCAGCAGCCAAGACCCTAGCAGTGCGAGCTCCTATAATTCACCCCTCCACTTT. It translates to CASSQDPSSASSYNSPLHF. The rearrangement links TRBV10-3 to TRBJ1-6; D is unclear. The V gene lost 10 bases and the J gene lost 0 bases, with 25 bases spanning the gap. This CDR3 comprises 19 residues. Germline CDR1 and CDR2: ENHRY and SYGVKD.

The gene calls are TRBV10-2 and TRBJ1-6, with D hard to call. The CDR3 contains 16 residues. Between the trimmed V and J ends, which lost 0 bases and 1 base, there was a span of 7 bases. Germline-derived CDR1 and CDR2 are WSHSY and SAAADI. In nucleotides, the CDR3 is TGCGCCAGCAGTGAGTCGTGGGGTTCCTATAATTCACCCCTCCACTTT. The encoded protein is CASSESWGSYNSPLHF.

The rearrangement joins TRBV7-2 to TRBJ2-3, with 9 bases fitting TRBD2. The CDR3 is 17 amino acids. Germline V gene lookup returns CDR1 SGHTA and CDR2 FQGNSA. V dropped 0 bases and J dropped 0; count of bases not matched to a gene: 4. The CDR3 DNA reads TGTGCCAGCAGCTTAGCCCCGACTAGCGGAAGCACAGATACGCAGTATTTT. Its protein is CASSLAPTSGSTDTQYF.

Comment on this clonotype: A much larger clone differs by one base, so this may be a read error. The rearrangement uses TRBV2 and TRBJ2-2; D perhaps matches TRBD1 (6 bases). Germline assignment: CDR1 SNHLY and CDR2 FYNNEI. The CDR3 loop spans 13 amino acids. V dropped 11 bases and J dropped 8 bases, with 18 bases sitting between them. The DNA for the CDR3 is TGTGCCTGCACAGGACAGTCCGGGGGGGAGCTGTTTTTT. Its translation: CACTGQSGGELFF.

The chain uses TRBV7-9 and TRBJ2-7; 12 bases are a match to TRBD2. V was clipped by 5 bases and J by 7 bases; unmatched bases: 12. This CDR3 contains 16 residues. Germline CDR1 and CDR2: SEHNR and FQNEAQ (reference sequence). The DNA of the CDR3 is TGTGCCAGCAGCCCCCCTAGCGGGAGGGCCCTCGGGGAGCAGTACTTC. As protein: CASSPPSGRALGEQYF.

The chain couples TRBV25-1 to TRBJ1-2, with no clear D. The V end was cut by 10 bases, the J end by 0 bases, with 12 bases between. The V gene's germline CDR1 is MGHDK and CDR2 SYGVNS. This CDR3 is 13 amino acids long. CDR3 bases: TGTGCCACTCCCGGATCAGCTAACTATGGCTACACCTTC. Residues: CATPGSANYGYTF.

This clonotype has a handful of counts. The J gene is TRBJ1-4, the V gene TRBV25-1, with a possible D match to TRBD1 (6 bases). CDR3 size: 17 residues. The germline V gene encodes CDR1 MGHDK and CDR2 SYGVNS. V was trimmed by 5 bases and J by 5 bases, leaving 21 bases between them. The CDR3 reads CASSFPQGMYVNEKLFF. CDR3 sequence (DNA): TGTGCCAGCAGTTTTCCACAGGGAATGTACGTAAATGAAAAACTGTTTTTT.

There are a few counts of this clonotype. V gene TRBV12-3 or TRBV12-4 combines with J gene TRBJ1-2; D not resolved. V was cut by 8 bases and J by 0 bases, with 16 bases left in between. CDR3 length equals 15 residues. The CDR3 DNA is TGTGCCAGCTCACCACGTGAGGCTGCTAACTATGGCTACACCTTC. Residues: CASSPREAANYGYTF.

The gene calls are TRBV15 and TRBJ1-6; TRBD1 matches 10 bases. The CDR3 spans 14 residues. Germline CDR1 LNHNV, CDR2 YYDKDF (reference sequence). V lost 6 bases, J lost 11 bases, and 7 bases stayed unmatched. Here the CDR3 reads CATRAPGQGTPLHF. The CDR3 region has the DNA TGTGCCACCAGAGCACCGGGACAGGGGACACCCCTCCACTTT. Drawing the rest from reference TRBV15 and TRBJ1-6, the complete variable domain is DAMVIQNPRYQVTQFGKPVTLSCSQTLNHNVMYWYQQKSSQAPKLLFHYYDKDFNNEADTPDNFQSRRPNTSFCFLDIRSPGLGDTAMYLCATRAPGQGTPLHFGNGTRLTVT.

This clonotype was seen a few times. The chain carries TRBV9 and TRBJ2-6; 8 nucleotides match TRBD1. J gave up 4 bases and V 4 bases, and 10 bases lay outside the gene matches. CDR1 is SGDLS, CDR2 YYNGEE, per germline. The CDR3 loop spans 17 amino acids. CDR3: CASSPDREARGANVLTF. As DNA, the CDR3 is TGTGCCAGCAGCCCGGACAGGGAGGCGCGCGGGGCCAACGTCCTGACTTTC. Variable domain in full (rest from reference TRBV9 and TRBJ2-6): DSGVTQTPKHLITATGQRVTLRCSPRSGDLSVYWYQQSLDQGLQFLIQYYNGEERAKGNILERFSAQQFPDLHSELNLSSLELGDSALYFCASSPDREARGANVLTFGAGSRLTVL.

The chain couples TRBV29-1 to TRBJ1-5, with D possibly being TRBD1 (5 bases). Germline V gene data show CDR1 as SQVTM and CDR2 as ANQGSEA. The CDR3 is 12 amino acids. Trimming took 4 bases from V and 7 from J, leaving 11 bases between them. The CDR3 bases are TGCAGCGTTGTTGGGGCAGGGCAGCCCCAGCATTTT. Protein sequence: CSVVGAGQPQHF.

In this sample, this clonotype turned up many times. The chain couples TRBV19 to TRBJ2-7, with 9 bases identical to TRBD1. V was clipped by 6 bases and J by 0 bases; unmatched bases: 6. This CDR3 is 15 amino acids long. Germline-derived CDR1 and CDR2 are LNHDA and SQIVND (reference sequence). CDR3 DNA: TGTGCCAGTAGCCACGGGACAGGGATCTCCTACGAGCAGTACTTC. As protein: CASSHGTGISYEQYF.

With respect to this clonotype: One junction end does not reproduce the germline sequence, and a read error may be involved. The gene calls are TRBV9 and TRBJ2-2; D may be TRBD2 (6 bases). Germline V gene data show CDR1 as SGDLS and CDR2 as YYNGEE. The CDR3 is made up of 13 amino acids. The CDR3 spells CASSVGNTGGLFF. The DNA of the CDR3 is TGTGCCAGCAGCGTAGGAAACACCGGGGGGCTGTTTTTT.